One and the same sample provided the 5 T cell receptor beta chains below, sequenced in a study of shared clonotypes between healthy human individuals. Profiling relied on immunoSEQ multiplex PCR, and the TCRdb table lists in-frame clones only, not all of them. The table lists 1,400,000 or so clones, approximately 98.5% of them singletons. Sequencing used naive CD4+ T cells sorted from blood. Subset: CD45RA+ positively selected. The receptor set was obtained from a young man in good health.

V usage is TRBV28 and J usage is TRBJ1-1; no firm D call. Germline V gene lookup returns CDR1 MDHEN and CDR2 SYDVKM. Trimming removed 2 bases at V and 4 bases at J, with 8 bases between. The CDR3 spans 13 residues. The CDR3 DNA sequence: TGTGCCAGCAGTTTAAAATCAGGCACTGAAGCTTTCTTT. This translates into CASSLKSGTEAFF.

The chain carries TRBV7-9 and TRBJ1-5, with D possibly TRBD1 on 5 matching bases. The CDR3 sequence is 18 residues long. Trimming left V 4 bases short and J 0 bases short, with 19 bases between. Per germline, CDR1 SEHNR and CDR2 FQNEAQ (reference sequence). CDR3 in amino acids: CASSSLTPGVYSNQPQHF. The DNA of the CDR3 is TGTGCCAGCAGCTCCTTGACGCCGGGGGTTTATAGCAATCAGCCCCAGCATTTT.

This clone was seen a single time. The genes are TRBV5-4 and TRBJ2-3; TRBD1 might be the D (7 bases). Germline assignment: CDR1 SGHNT and CDR2 YYREEE (reference sequence). The CDR3 consists of 13 residues. V dropped 4 bases and J dropped 4 bases, with 10 bases sitting between them. The CDR3 reads CASSPRGADTQYF. As DNA, the CDR3 is TGTGCCAGCAGCCCCAGGGGGGCAGATACGCAGTATTTT.

Points on this clone: This likely comes from a read error, as the CDR3 has no conserved phenylalanine or tryptophan at its end. The chain couples TRBV5-5 to TRBJ1-2; TRBD1 is a possible D gene (5 bases). Trimming removed 4 bases at V and 8 bases at J, with 15 bases between. There are 13 residues in the CDR3. Germline V CDR1 and CDR2: SGHKS, YYEKEE (reference sequence). CDR3 sequence (DNA): TGTGCCAGCAGCCAAGGGGCAGGGCTAGGCTACACCCTC. Translation: CASSQGAGLGYTL.

The J gene is TRBJ2-1, the V gene TRBV6-1; no clear D. This CDR3 is 15 amino acids long. Germline V lookup: CDR1 MNHNS, CDR2 SASEGT. The V and J ends lost 5 bases and 0 bases respectively, with 11 bases between them. DNA of the CDR3: TGTGCCAGCAGTCCAGTTGCTTCCTCCTACAATGAGCAGTTCTTC. It yields the protein CASSPVASSYNEQFF.